This passage covers 32 T cell receptor beta chains from one sample sequenced in a study of T cells in localized non-small cell lung cancer. TCRdb keeps only in-frame clones here, not all; method: immunoSEQ multiplex PCR. The table includes 65,000 to 95,000 clones, around three quarters detected once. Sample: PBMCs, taken before any cancer treatment. The receptors were gathered from a man aged 35 to 69 with stage II squamous cell lung carcinoma.

This clone was seen only a few times. The V call is TRBV28, the J call TRBJ2-7; D is uncertain. From germline, CDR1 is MDHEN and CDR2 SYDVKM. The CDR3 spans 14 residues. The V end lost 1 base, the J end lost 2 bases, and 9 bases lay between the germline ends. DNA for the CDR3: TGTGCCAGCAGTTTATTAGGGATCACCTACGAGCAGTACTTC. Residues: CASSLLGITYEQYF.

This chain uses TRBV7-3 with TRBJ2-1; either TRBD1 or TRBD2 may fit D (5 bases each). The CDR3 is 13 residues long. CDR1 is SGHTA and CDR2 is FQGTGA in the germline V gene. Trimming took off 5 bases at V and 8 bases at J, with 13 bases between the two ends. The chain's CDR3 is CASSLRRGDEQFF. In DNA, the CDR3 is TGTGCCAGCAGCCTCCGACGGGGCGATGAGCAGTTCTTC.

This chain joins TRBV5-6 and TRBJ2-7; no clear D. CDR1 is SGHDT and CDR2 is YYEEEE in the germline V gene. V was cut by 1 base and J by 2 bases, with 4 bases left in between. The CDR3 has 12 amino acids. The CDR3 nucleotides are TGTGCCAGCAGCTTGTTCCCCTACGAGCAGTACTTC. Translation gives CASSLFPYEQYF.

The CDR3 DNA reads as TGTGCCAGCAGCTTGGGGACGGTAAACTATGGCTACACCTTC. Amino acids: CASSLGTVNYGYTF. The chain carries TRBV7-9 and TRBJ1-2; tentative D call: TRBD1 (5 bases). This CDR3 comprises 14 residues. Per the germline V gene, CDR1 is SEHNR and CDR2 is FQNEAQ (reference sequence). V lost 3 bases and J lost 2, with 10 bases in between.

This clone was counted only a few times. The gene calls are TRBV5-1 and TRBJ1-1; 7 nucleotides align to TRBD1. The germline gives CDR1 SGHRS, CDR2 YFSETQ. CDR3 length equals 14 residues. Trimming at V came to 4 bases and at J to 5 bases, leaving 8 bases not matched to a gene. DNA for the CDR3: TGCGCCAGCAGCCAACGGGACAGACCAACTGAAGCTTTCTTT. This gives the protein CASSQRDRPTEAFF.

The rearrangement joins TRBV5-5 to TRBJ2-7, with D tentatively TRBD2 (6 bases). The V end lost 0 bases, the J end lost 5 bases, and 9 bases lay between the germline ends. In germline, CDR1 is SGHKS, CDR2 YYEKEE (reference sequence). The CDR3 sequence is 13 residues long. CDR3 nucleotide sequence: TGTGCCAGCAGCTTGGGACTAGTCCACGAGCAGTACTTC. It codes for CASSLGLVHEQYF.

The rearrangement uses TRBV15 and TRBJ2-6; a weak D match, TRBD1 (6 bases). The CDR3 spans 18 residues. The V gene lost 5 bases and the J gene lost 0 bases, with 17 bases spanning the gap. Germline V gene data show CDR1 as LNHNV and CDR2 as YYDKDF (reference sequence). The CDR3 coding sequence is TGTGCCACCAGCGCGGGTCTAGGACAGACCTCTGGGGCCAACGTCCTGACTTTC. It yields the protein CATSAGLGQTSGANVLTF.

The chain employs TRBV6-1 and TRBJ2-2; 7 nucleotides align to TRBD1. CDR3 length equals 15 residues. V was pared by 2 bases and J by 0 bases, with 0 bases of the junction left unmatched. Germline CDR1 and CDR2: MNHNS and SASEGT. In DNA, the CDR3 is TGTGCCAGCAGTGAAACAGGGGCGAACACCGGGGAGCTGTTTTTT. Residues: CASSETGANTGELFF.

The chain couples TRBV27 to TRBJ1-5, with D uncertain. Trimming cost V 3 bases and J 6 bases, with 9 bases left between them. The germline V gene has CDR1 MNHEY and CDR2 SMNVEV (reference sequence). The CDR3 has 13 amino acids. The CDR3 coding sequence is TGTGCCAGCAGTTTTGGTAGATCTCAGCCCCAGCATTTT. It encodes CASSFGRSQPQHF.

The V and J genes are TRBV9 and TRBJ2-2; D unresolved. This CDR3 is 13 amino acids long. V lost 3 bases, J lost 4 bases, and 7 bases lay in between. CDR1 is SGDLS, CDR2 YYNGEE, per germline. The CDR3 here is CASSASATGELFF. DNA of the CDR3: TGTGCCAGCAGCGCTTCGGCCACCGGGGAGCTGTTTTTT.

The chain links TRBV4-3 to TRBJ2-7; TRBD1 matches 7 bases. This CDR3 comprises 14 residues. J gave up 3 bases and V 5 bases, and 7 bases lay outside the gene matches. Germline V gene data show CDR1 as LGHNA and CDR2 as YSLEER. The CDR3 protein is CASSFRDSNYEQYF. CDR3 coding DNA: TGCGCCAGCAGCTTCCGGGACAGCAACTACGAGCAGTACTTC.

A remark on this clone: Different DNA sequences within this sample yield the same CDR3. The chain carries TRBV14 and TRBJ2-6; D gene uncertain. Trimming pared 1 base from V and 1 base from J, leaving 8 bases between. Germline V gene lookup returns CDR1 SGHDN and CDR2 FVKESK. This CDR3 spans 16 amino acids. Written as DNA, the CDR3 is TGTGCCAGCAGCCAAGGGGGTTTTTCTGGGGCCAACGTCCTGACTTTC. As protein: CASSQGGFSGANVLTF.

The chain couples TRBV28 to TRBJ2-7; D is ambiguous. V shed 5 bases and J shed 6 bases, with 17 bases lying between them. The V gene's germline CDR1 is MDHEN and CDR2 SYDVKM. The CDR3 extends over 14 amino acids. The CDR3 bases are TGTGCCAGCAGTGCAGCCCCAACGCTCTCCGAGCAGTACTTC. This sequence encodes CASSAAPTLSEQYF.

This clone was picked up one time. The rearrangement joins TRBV28 to TRBJ2-2, with TRBD2 matching over 12 bases. Germline lookup yields CDR1 MDHEN and CDR2 SYDVKM. The CDR3 has 17 amino acids. The V gene end was trimmed by 3 bases and the J gene end by 6 bases; junction bases not matched to a gene: 8. The CDR3 is CASSFPPLAGGAGELFF. The CDR3 DNA reads as TGTGCCAGCAGTTTCCCCCCCCTAGCGGGAGGGGCCGGGGAGCTGTTTTTT.

The CDR3 is CATTAGSLSDYTF. The CDR3 DNA reads as TGTGCCACCACGGCAGGGTCCCTGTCGGACTACACCTTC. The chain joins TRBV15 to TRBJ1-2, with D perhaps TRBD1 (5 bases). The V end was cut by 7 bases, the J end by 10 bases, with 19 bases between. Germline V gene sequence: CDR1 LNHNV, CDR2 YYDKDF (reference sequence). There are 13 residues in the CDR3.

As for this clone: The sample holds other DNA sequences that translate to the same CDR3. V is TRBV19 and J is TRBJ2-7; D is perhaps TRBD1 (6 bases). V was pared by 4 bases and J by 1 base, with 14 bases between. The CDR3 runs to 15 residues. Germline values: CDR1 LNHDA, CDR2 SQIVND (reference sequence). The CDR3 protein is CASSTDRQVSYEQYF. The CDR3 DNA reads TGTGCCAGTAGTACCGACCGACAGGTTTCCTACGAGCAGTACTTC.

The V gene is TRBV7-9, the J gene TRBJ2-3; a weak D match, TRBD2 (5 bases). V shed 5 bases and J shed 2 bases, with 11 bases lying between them. This CDR3 comprises 14 residues. CDR1 is SEHNR and CDR2 is FQNEAQ in the germline V gene (reference sequence). In DNA form, the CDR3 reads TGTGCCAGCAGCGTTGACGGGAACACAGATACGCAGTATTTT. Protein: CASSVDGNTDTQYF.

This clone was detected only once. The rearrangement links TRBV28 to TRBJ1-4; 8 positions agree with TRBD1. The CDR3 totals 15 residues. V was clipped by 4 bases and J by 8 bases; unmatched bases: 9. CDR1 and CDR2 from the germline V gene are MDHEN and SYDVKM. The CDR3 DNA is TGTGCCAGCAGTTACGGACAGGGCCCAATCGAAAAACTGTTTTTT. This encodes CASSYGQGPIEKLFF.

V is TRBV7-9 and J is TRBJ2-1; TRBD1 or TRBD2 may be the D gene (6 bases each). CDR1 and CDR2 from the germline V gene are SEHNR and FQNEAQ (reference sequence). The CDR3 extends over 16 amino acids. The V end lost 2 bases, the J end lost 7 bases, and 18 bases lay between the germline ends. The CDR3 DNA is TGTGCCAGCAGCTTATTAGCTGGGGGCGCGGGGAATGAGCAGTTCTTC. Its translation: CASSLLAGGAGNEQFF.

The chain carries TRBV28 and TRBJ2-5; the D gene is possibly TRBD2 (5 bases). Trimming shortened V by 1 base and J by 7 bases, and 10 bases separated the two germline ends. The CDR3 spans 13 residues. The germline V gene has CDR1 MDHEN and CDR2 SYDVKM. CDR3 in amino acids: CASSLSEAVTQYF. The CDR3 nucleotides are TGTGCCAGCAGTTTATCCGAAGCGGTGACCCAGTACTTC.

This chain links TRBV5-6 with TRBJ2-1; 11 nucleotides align to TRBD2. The ends lost 3 bases at V and 4 bases at J; junction bases unmatched: 3. The CDR3 runs to 15 residues. Germline CDR1 reads SGHDT; CDR2 reads YYEEEE. The CDR3 region is CASSWGLAVYNEQFF. The CDR3, as DNA: TGTGCCAGCAGCTGGGGACTAGCGGTTTACAATGAGCAGTTCTTC.

The chain carries TRBV6-5 and TRBJ1-6; tentative D call: TRBD1 (5 bases). The CDR3 runs 13 residues. The germline V gene encodes CDR1 MNHEY and CDR2 SVGAGI. V lost 7 bases and J lost 7, with 11 bases in between. CDR3 coding DNA: TGTGCCAGCAATCAGGGTTTAAATTCACCCCTCCACTTT. It translates to CASNQGLNSPLHF.

This clone was seen just once. The chain recombines TRBV27 with TRBJ1-1; D remains ambiguous. Germline lookup yields CDR1 MNHEY and CDR2 SMNVEV (reference sequence). Trimming pared 2 bases from V and 3 bases from J, leaving 10 bases between. The CDR3 sequence is 14 residues long. The CDR3 loop reads CASSLRAYHTEAFF. DNA of the CDR3: TGTGCCAGCAGTTTAAGGGCTTACCACACTGAAGCTTTCTTT.

The chain joins TRBV6-6 to TRBJ1-6, with unresolved D. The length of the CDR3 is 11 residues. CDR1 is MNHNY, CDR2 SVGAGI, per germline (reference sequence). The V end lost 11 bases, the J end lost 8 bases, and 10 bases lay between the germline ends. The CDR3 DNA reads as TGTGCCTCCAAGAGGGATTCACCCCTCCACTTT. It is translated as CASKRDSPLHF.

In DNA form, the CDR3 reads TGTGCCAGCAGTCTCCTTGGGCAGGACAGTGGCTACACCTTC. Its translation: CASSLLGQDSGYTF. The V and J genes are TRBV27 and TRBJ1-2; D may be TRBD1 (6 bases). The germline CDR1 and CDR2 sequences are MNHEY and SMNVEV (reference sequence). V lost 5 bases and J 7 bases, leaving 17 bases between the germline ends. The CDR3 contains 14 residues.

J is TRBJ2-4 and V is TRBV18; 8 bases are a match to TRBD1. The germline V gene has CDR1 KGHSH and CDR2 LQKENI. CDR3 length: 18 amino acids. V lost 3 bases to trimming and J lost 1 base; unmatched junction nucleotides: 11. Written as DNA, the CDR3 is TGTGCCAGCTCACCCCTACAGGGGGGAGGAGGCGCCAAAAACATTCAGTACTTC. Translation gives CASSPLQGGGGAKNIQYF.

V is TRBV6-1 and J is TRBJ1-1; D gene unclear. V lost 7 bases and J 5 bases, leaving 11 bases between the germline ends. CDR1 MNHNS and CDR2 SASEGT come from the germline V gene. The length of the CDR3 is 12 residues. This CDR3 reads CASTGGRTEAFF. Here the CDR3 DNA reads TGTGCCAGCACCGGAGGCCGGACTGAAGCTTTCTTT.

The V and J genes are TRBV28 and TRBJ2-5; 7 positions agree with TRBD1. The CDR3 length is 15 residues. Germline lookup yields CDR1 MDHEN and CDR2 SYDVKM. The J segment lost 0 bases and the V segment lost 5 bases, leaving 6 bases of the junction unmatched. Here the CDR3 DNA reads TGTGCCAGCAGTCCTTCACAGGGGTACCAAGAGACCCAGTACTTC. Protein product: CASSPSQGYQETQYF.

V and J are TRBV28 and TRBJ2-6, with a weak D call TRBD1 (6 bases). Trimming shortened V by 3 bases and J by 2 bases, and 14 bases separated the two germline ends. This CDR3 contains 17 residues. CDR1 is MDHEN and CDR2 is SYDVKM in the germline V gene. As DNA, the CDR3 is TGTGCCAGCAGTTTTTTGTACCAGGGGCCTGGGGCCAACGTCCTGACTTTC. Translated, it gives CASSFLYQGPGANVLTF.

This clone was found a few times. The V gene is TRBV6-4, the J gene TRBJ1-1; D may be TRBD1 (5 bases). Between the trimmed V and J ends, which lost 6 bases and 4 bases, there was a span of 15 bases. This CDR3 spans 14 amino acids. The germline gives CDR1 MRHNA, CDR2 SNTAGT. CDR3 coding DNA: TGTGCCAGCAGGGACACTTCCTGGGGCACTGAAGCTTTCTTT. Its translation: CASRDTSWGTEAFF.

This sequence joins TRBV5-1 and TRBJ2-3; 7 bases are a match to TRBD1. This CDR3 has 15 amino acids. The V gene's germline CDR1 is SGHRS and CDR2 YFSETQ. V lost 4 bases and J lost 0; bases outside the gene matches: 5. CDR3 sequence: CASSMGQFSTDTQYF. The CDR3, as DNA: TGCGCCAGCAGCATGGGACAGTTTAGCACAGATACGCAGTATTTT.

This clone has only a few counts. The chain carries TRBV5-1 and TRBJ2-7; 9 bases match TRBD2. The germline CDR1 and CDR2 sequences are SGHRS and YFSETQ. J gave up 2 bases and V 4 bases, and 4 bases lay outside the gene matches. This CDR3 has 14 amino acids. CDR3 loop: CASSLSSGAYEQYF. Written as DNA, the CDR3 is TGCGCCAGCAGCCTATCTAGCGGGGCCTACGAGCAGTACTTC.